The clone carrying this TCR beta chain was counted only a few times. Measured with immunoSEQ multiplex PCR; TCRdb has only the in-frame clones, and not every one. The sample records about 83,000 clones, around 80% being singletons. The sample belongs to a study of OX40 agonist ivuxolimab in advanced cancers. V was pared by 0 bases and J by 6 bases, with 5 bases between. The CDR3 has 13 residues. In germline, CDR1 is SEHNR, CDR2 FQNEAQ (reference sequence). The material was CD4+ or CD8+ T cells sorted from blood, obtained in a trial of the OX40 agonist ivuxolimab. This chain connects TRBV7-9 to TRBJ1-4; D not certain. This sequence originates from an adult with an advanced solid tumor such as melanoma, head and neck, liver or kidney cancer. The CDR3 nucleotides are TGTGCCAGCAGCTTAGCGACGCATGAAAAACTGTTTTTT. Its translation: CASSLATHEKLFF.